This T cell receptor (beta chain) was identified during a study of shared clonotypes between healthy human individuals. Data came from immunoSEQ multiplex PCR; TCRdb stores just in-frame clones and leaves some out. The table lists hundreds of thousands of clones, around 92% of them singletons. Naive CD8 populations comprised CD45RO-negative cells positively selected for CCR7, excluding terminally differentiated effector memory CD45RA+ cells. The CDR3 totals 17 residues. V shed 3 bases and J 2 bases; nucleotides not matched to a gene: 6. Germline CDR1 and CDR2: MGHDK and SYGVNS. V gene TRBV25-1 combines with J gene TRBJ2-3; the match to TRBD2 covers 12 bases. Specimen: naive CD8+ T cells sorted from blood. This receptor was taken from a man under 40 in good health. The CDR3: CASSDPTSGSDTDTQYF. The CDR3 DNA reads TGTGCCAGCAGTGACCCGACTAGCGGGAGCGACACAGATACGCAGTATTTT.